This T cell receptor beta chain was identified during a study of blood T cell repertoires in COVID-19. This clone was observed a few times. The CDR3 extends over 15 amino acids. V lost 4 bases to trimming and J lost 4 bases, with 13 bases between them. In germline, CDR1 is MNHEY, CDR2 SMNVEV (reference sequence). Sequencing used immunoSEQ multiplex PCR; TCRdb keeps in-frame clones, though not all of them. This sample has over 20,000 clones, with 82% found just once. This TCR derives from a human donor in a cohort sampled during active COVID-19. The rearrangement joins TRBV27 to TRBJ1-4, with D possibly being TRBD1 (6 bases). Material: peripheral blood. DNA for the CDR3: TGTGCCAGCAGTTCGGGGGGCTATCATAATGAAAAACTGTTTTTT. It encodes CASSSGGYHNEKLFF.